This TCR beta chain was retrieved from a study of blood T cell repertoires in COVID-19. In the authors' workflow: Reference gene primer amplification yielded estimated nucleated cell counts. Data came from immunoSEQ multiplex PCR; TCRdb stores just in-frame clones and leaves some out. The V and J calls and the clone size are those of that table, but D and trimming were determined from the DNA. The data show 75,000 to 95,000 clones, 87% seen once. There are 13 residues in the CDR3. V gave up 2 bases and J gave up 2 bases, with 5 bases separating them. CDR1 and CDR2 (germline): SGHTA, FQGNSA. This sequence originates from a woman aged 55-70 years with COVID-19, enrolled during active disease. The sequenced material came from peripheral blood. The J gene is TRBJ2-3, the V gene TRBV7-2; D not certain. The CDR3: CASSLSHTDTQYF. CDR3 coding DNA: TGTGCCAGCAGCTTATCCCACACAGATACGCAGTATTTT. The whole variable domain, filled in from reference TRBV7-2 and TRBJ2-3, reads GAGVSQSPSNKVTEKGKDVELRCDPISGHTALYWYRQSLGQGLEFLIYFQGNSAPDKSGLPSDRFSAERTGGSVSTLTIQRTQQEDSAVYLCASSLSHTDTQYFGPGTRLTVL.